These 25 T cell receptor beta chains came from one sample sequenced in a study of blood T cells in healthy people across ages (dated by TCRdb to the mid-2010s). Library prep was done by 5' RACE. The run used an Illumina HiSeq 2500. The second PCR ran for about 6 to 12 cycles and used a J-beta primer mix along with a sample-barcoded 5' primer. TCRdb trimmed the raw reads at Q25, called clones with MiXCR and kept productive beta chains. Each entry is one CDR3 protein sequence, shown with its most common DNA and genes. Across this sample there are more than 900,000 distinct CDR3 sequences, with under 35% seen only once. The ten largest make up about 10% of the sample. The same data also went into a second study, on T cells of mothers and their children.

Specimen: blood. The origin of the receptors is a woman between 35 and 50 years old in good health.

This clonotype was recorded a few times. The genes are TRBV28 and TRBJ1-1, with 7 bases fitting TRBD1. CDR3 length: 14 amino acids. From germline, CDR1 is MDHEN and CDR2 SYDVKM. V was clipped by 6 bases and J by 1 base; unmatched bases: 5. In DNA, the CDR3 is TGTGCCAGCAGGTACCGGGACAGGAACACTGAAGCTTTCTTT. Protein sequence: CASRYRDRNTEAFF. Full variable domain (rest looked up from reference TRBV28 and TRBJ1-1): DVKVTQSSRYLVKRTGEKVFLECVQDMDHENMFWYRQDPGLGLRLIYFSYDVKMKEKGDIPEGYSVSREKKERFSLILESASTNQTSMYLCASRYRDRNTEAFFGQGTRLTVV.

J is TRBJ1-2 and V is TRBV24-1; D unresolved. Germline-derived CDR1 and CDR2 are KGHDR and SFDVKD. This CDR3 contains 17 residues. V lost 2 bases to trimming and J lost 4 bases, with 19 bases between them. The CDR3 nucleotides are TGTGCCACCAGTGATTCATCGGGTCTCTTATTCCCCTATGGCTACACCTTC. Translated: CATSDSSGLLFPYGYTF.

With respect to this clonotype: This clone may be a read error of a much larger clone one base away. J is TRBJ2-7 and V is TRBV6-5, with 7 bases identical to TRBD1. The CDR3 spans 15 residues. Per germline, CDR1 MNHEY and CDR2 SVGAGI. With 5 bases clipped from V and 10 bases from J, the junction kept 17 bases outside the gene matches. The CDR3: CASSPQGTARRVQYF. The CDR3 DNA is TGTGCCAGCAGTCCTCAGGGGACAGCCCGTCGCGTCCAGTACTTC.

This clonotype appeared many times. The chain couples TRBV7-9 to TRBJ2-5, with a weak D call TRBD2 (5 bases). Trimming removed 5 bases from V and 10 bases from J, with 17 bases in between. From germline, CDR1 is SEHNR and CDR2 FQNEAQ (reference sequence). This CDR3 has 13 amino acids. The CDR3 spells CASSPGRTRDQYF. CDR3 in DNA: TGTGCCAGCAGCCCAGGACGGACTCGAGACCAGTACTTC.

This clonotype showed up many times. CDR3 DNA sequence: TGTGCCACCAGTGATTTGGACATGGGACCGTACAATGAGCAGTTCTTC. Its protein product is CATSDLDMGPYNEQFF. This chain joins TRBV24-1 and TRBJ2-1; TRBD1 or TRBD2 may be the D gene (5 bases each). The CDR3 is 16 amino acids. V lost 0 bases, J lost 4 bases, and 12 bases lay in between. Germline-derived CDR1 and CDR2 are KGHDR and SFDVKD.

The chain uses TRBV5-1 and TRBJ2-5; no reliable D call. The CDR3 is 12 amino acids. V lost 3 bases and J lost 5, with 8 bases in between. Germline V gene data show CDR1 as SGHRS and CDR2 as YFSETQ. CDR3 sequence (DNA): TGCGCCAGCAGCTCCACGGTGGAGACCCAGTACTTC. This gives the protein CASSSTVETQYF.

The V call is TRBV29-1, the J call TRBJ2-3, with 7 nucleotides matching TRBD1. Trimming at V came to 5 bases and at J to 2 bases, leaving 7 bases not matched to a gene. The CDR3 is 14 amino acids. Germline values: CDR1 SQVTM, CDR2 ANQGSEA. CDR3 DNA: TGCAGCGTTACGGGACAGATCGACACAGATACGCAGTATTTT. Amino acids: CSVTGQIDTDTQYF.

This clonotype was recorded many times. Written as DNA, the CDR3 is TGTGCCAGCGGGACAGGCTCCTACGAGCAGTACTTC. Translated: CASGTGSYEQYF. The chain has TRBV6-5 and TRBJ2-7; 8 bases align to TRBD1. The CDR3 extends over 12 amino acids. V shed 8 bases and J 0 bases; nucleotides not matched to a gene: 0. The germline CDR1 and CDR2 sequences are MNHEY and SVGAGI.

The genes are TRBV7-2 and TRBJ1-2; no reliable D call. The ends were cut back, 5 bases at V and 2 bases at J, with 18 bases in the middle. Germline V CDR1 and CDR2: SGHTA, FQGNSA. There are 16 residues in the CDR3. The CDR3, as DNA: TGTGCCAGCAGCCCCCTCCGAGGAGCTACAAACTATGGCTACACCTTC. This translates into CASSPLRGATNYGYTF.

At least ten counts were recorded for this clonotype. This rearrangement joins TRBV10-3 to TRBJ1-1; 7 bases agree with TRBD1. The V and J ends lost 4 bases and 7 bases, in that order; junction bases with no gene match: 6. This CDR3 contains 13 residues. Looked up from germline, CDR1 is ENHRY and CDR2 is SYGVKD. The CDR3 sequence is CAISVTGIDEAFF. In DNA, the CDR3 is TGTGCCATCAGTGTGACAGGGATTGATGAAGCTTTCTTT.

The CDR3 DNA reads TGTGCCAGTGGGGGGCGGGAAGATGGCTACACCTTC. Amino acid sequence: CASGGREDGYTF. The rearrangement joins TRBV6-6 to TRBJ1-2; TRBD1 is a possible D gene (6 bases). Germline assignment: CDR1 MNHNY and CDR2 SVGAGI (reference sequence). V was pared by 9 bases and J by 6 bases, with 14 bases between. CDR3 length: 12 residues.

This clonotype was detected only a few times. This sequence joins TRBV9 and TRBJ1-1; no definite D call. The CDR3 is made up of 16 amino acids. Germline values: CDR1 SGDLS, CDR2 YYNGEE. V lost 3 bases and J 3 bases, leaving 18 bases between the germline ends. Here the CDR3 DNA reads TGTGCCAGCAGCGCAGAGAACCTAGGGAGTTACACTGAAGCTTTCTTT. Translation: CASSAENLGSYTEAFF. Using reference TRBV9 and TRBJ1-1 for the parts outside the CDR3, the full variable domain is DSGVTQTPKHLITATGQRVTLRCSPRSGDLSVYWYQQSLDQGLQFLIQYYNGEERAKGNILERFSAQQFPDLHSELNLSSLELGDSALYFCASSAENLGSYTEAFFGQGTRLTVV.

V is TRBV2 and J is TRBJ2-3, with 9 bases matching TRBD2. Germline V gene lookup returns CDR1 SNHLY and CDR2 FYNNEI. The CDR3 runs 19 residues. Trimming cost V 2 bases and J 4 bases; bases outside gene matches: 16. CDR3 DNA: TGTGCCAGCAGTGAATACAGCGGGGGGTCCCCTTGGCTCCCAGATACGCAGTATTTT. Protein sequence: CASSEYSGGSPWLPDTQYF.

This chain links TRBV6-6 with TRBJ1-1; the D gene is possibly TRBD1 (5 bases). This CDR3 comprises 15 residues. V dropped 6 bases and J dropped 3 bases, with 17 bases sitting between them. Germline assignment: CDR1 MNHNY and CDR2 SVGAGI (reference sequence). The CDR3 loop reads CASSTTTLRDTEAFF. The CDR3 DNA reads TGTGCCAGCAGCACCACAACCCTCAGGGACACTGAAGCTTTCTTT.

The CDR3 DNA reads TGTGCCAGCAGTGGTCAGGGGGAAGTGACAGATACGCAGTATTTT. It specifies CASSGQGEVTDTQYF. The rearrangement joins TRBV6-4 to TRBJ2-3; the match to TRBD1 covers 7 bases. Per germline, CDR1 MRHNA and CDR2 SNTAGT. This CDR3 has 15 residues. With 4 bases clipped from V and 3 bases from J, the junction kept 7 bases outside the gene matches.

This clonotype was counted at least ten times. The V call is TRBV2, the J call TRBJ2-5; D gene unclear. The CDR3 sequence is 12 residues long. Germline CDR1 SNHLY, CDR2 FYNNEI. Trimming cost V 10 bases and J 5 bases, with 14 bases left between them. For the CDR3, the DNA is TGTGCCACCTCTCAGTCGGAGGAGACCCAGTACTTC. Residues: CATSQSEETQYF.

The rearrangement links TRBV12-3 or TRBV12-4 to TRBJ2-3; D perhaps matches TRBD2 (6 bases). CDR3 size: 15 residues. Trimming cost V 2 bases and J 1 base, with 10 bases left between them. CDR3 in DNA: TGTGCCAGCAGTTTACAGGGAGGCGGCACAGATACGCAGTATTTT. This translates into CASSLQGGGTDTQYF.

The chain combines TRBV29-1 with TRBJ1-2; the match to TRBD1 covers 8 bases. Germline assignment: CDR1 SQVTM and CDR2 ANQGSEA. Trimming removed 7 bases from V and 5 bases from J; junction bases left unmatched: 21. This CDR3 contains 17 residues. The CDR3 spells CSAVTGASGGVSYGYTF. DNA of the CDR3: TGCAGCGCCGTGACAGGGGCCTCGGGGGGAGTTAGTTATGGCTACACCTTC.

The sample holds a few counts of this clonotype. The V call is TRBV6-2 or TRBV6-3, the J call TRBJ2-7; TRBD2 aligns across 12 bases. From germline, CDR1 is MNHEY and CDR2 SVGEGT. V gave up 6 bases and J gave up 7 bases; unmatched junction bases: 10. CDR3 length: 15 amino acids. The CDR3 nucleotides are TGTGCCAGCAGAAAGACTAGCGGGAGATACAATGAGCAGTACTTC. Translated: CASRKTSGRYNEQYF.

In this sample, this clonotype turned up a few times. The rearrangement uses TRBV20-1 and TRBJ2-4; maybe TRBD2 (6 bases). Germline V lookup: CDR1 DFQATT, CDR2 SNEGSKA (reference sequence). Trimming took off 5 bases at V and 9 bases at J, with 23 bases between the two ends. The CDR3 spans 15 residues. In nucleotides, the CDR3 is TGCAGTGCTCCGGACGGCCGGGGTTTGCGGGGCATTCAGTACTTC. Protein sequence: CSAPDGRGLRGIQYF.

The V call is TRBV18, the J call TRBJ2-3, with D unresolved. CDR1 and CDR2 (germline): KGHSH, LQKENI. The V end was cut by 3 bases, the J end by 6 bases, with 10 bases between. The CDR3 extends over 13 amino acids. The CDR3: CASSPRSADTQYF. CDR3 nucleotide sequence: TGTGCCAGCTCACCGAGGTCAGCGGATACGCAGTATTTT.

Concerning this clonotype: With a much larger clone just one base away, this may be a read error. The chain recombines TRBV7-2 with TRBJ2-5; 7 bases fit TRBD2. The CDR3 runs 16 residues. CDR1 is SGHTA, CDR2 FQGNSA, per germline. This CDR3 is CACSLSGGTLQETQYF. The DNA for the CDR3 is TGTGCCTGCAGCTTATCCGGGGGGACTCTCCAAGAGACCCAGTACTTC.

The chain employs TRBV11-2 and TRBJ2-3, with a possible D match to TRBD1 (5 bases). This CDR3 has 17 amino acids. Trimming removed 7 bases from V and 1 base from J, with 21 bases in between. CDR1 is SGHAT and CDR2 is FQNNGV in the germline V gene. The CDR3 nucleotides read TGTGCCAGCAACGAACCATTAGGGGCCACACGCACAGATACGCAGTATTTT. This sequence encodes CASNEPLGATRTDTQYF.

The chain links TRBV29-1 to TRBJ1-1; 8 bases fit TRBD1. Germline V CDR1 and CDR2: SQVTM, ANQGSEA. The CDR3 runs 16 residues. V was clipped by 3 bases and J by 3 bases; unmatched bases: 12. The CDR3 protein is CSVDWGRGLAYTEAFF. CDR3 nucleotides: TGCAGCGTTGATTGGGGCAGGGGGCTTGCGTACACTGAAGCTTTCTTT.

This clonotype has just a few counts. The CDR3 sequence: CSVDWEGEAFF. The CDR3 bases are TGCAGCGTTGACTGGGAAGGTGAAGCTTTCTTT. The chain joins TRBV29-1 to TRBJ1-1; D is uncertain. The CDR3 length is 11 residues. The V gene's germline CDR1 is SQVTM and CDR2 ANQGSEA. V lost 3 bases and J lost 7, with 9 bases in between. Drawing the rest from reference TRBV29-1 and TRBJ1-1, the complete variable domain is SAVISQKPSRDICQRGTSLTIQCQVDSQVTMMFWYRQQPGQSLTLIATANQGSEATYESGFVIDKFPISRPNLTFSTLTVSNMSPEDSSIYLCSVDWEGEAFFGQGTRLTVV.